The clone carrying this T cell receptor beta chain was counted a single time. In the authors' methods: Estimation of nucleated cell counts relied on the amplification of reference gene primers. Sequencing used immunoSEQ multiplex PCR; TCRdb keeps in-frame clones, though not all of them. D and trimming come from the DNA, and the V and J calls and clone size come from that table. The repertoire holds about 140,000 clones, approximately 80% seen once, with under 9.5% in the top ten. This entry comes from a study of blood T cell repertoires in COVID-19. Study information: From T cells, B-cell-depleted T cells, or PBMCs came the material, which was cDNA or gDNA.

This CDR3 has 14 residues. Germline V gene data show CDR1 as LNHDA and CDR2 as SQIVND (reference sequence). Trimming at V came to 6 bases and at J to 5 bases, leaving 7 bases not matched to a gene. The chain is built from TRBV19 and TRBJ1-2; TRBD1 agrees at 9 bases. Sample: peripheral blood. The sequence was obtained from a woman older than 75 in a cohort sampled during active or convalescent COVID-19. The CDR3 DNA follows: TGTGCCAGTAGGCTCGGGACAGGGTATTATGGCTACACCTTC. It yields the protein CASRLGTGYYGYTF. The entire variable domain, with the rest obtained from reference TRBV19 and TRBJ1-2, is as follows: DGGITQSPKYLFRKEGQNVTLSCEQNLNHDAMYWYRQDPGQGLRLIYYSQIVNDFQKGDIAEGYSVSREKKESFPLTVTSAQKNPTAFYLCASRLGTGYYGYTFGSGTRLTVV.